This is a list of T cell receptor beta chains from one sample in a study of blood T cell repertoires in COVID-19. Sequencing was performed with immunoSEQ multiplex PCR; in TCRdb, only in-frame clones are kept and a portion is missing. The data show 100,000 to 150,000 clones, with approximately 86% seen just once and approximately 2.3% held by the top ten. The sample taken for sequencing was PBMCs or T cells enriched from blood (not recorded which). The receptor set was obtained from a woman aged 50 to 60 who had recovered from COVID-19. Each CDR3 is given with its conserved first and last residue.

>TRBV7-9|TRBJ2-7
CASSLATSAYEQYF
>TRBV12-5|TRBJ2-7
CASGNRDKTYEQYF
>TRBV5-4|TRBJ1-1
CASSGDRGTEAFF
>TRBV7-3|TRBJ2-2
CASRGPGLAGGRGTGELFF
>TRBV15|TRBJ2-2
CATSREATVNTGELFF
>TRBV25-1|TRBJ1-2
CASSRLEGDSNYGYTF
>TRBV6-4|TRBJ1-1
CASSPSGGRDTEAFF
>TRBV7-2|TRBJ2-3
CASSRGGPGDTQYF
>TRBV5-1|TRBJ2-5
CASSLDSPLTETQYF
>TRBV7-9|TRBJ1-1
CASTREVNTEAFF
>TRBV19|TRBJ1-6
CASSPRGAGNSPLHF
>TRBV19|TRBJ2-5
CASSIGTRGGETQYF
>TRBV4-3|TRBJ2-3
CASSRQGSGSTDTQYF
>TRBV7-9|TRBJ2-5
CASSLESSGETQYF
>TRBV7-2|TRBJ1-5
CASSPINRGQPQHF
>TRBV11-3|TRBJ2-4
CASGGQGFNIQYF